The rows below give T cell receptor beta chains drawn from one sample of a study of T cells in Graves' hyperthyroidism and ophthalmopathy. From the multiplex PCR reads, TCRdb called clonotypes with MiXCR, one entry per CDR3 protein. The table includes over 500,000 distinct CDR3 sequences, about 16% detected once. Source material: blood. The receptors stem from a woman in her 30s with Graves' ophthalmopathy. CDR3s include the opening cysteine and the closing phenylalanine or tryptophan. A D gene is named only where the DNA matches it firmly. Clone size appears in some rows only: once, few, many, or a class for an expanded clone.

J gene | clone size | V gene | D gene | CDR3 DNA | CDR3 protein
TRBJ1-5 | - | TRBV28 | - | TGTGCCGGCGCAGGTCAAGAGCCCCAGCATTTT | CAGAGQEPQHF
TRBJ2-1 | - | TRBV6-5 | - | TGTGCCAGCAGTTACGTCCCAGCACAGTACAATGAGCAGTTCTTC | CASSYVPAQYNEQFF
TRBJ1-2 | - | TRBV5-6 | - | TGCGCCAGCAGCTTTACCACCCAGGGGTCCAACTATGGCTACACCTTC | CASSFTTQGSNYGYTF
TRBJ2-7 | many | TRBV28 | TRBD1 | TGTGCCAGCAGTTTACAGGGGACAGTCTACGAGCAGTACTTC | CASSLQGTVYEQYF
TRBJ1-2 | many | TRBV27 | - | TGTGCCAGCAGCAACCCCCCGCCTTACTATGGCTACACCTTC | CASSNPPPYYGYTF
TRBJ1-6 | - | TRBV30 | - | TGTGCCTGGCAAATCGGCGCCGATAATTCACCCCTCCACTTT | CAWQIGADNSPLHF
TRBJ2-5 | many | TRBV12-3/TRBV12-4 | TRBD1 | TGTGCCAGCAGTTTGTCCGGACAGGGAGGAGAGACCCAGTACTTC | CASSLSGQGGETQYF
TRBJ2-5 | - | TRBV20-1 | TRBD2 | TGCAGTGCTAGGGGGGGGACTTCACAAGAGACCCAGTACTTC | CSARGGTSQETQYF
TRBJ2-1 | many | TRBV27 | - | TGTGCCAGCAGTCTGTACCCCAATGAGCAGTTCTTC | CASSLYPNEQFF
TRBJ2-1 | many | TRBV7-8 | TRBD2 | TGTGCCAGCAGCGGACGTATAGCGGGGGGGTACTACAATGAGCAGTTCTTC | CASSGRIAGGYYNEQFF
TRBJ1-2 | many | TRBV5-1 | TRBD1 | TGCGCCAGCAGCTTTACAGGGGGAGGCTACACCTTC | CASSFTGGGYTF
TRBJ1-2 | many | TRBV27 | - | TGTGCCAGCAGTGCGGACGGAAACTATGGCTACACCTTC | CASSADGNYGYTF
TRBJ2-2 | - | TRBV5-4 | - | TGTGCCAGCAGCTCAGGACGGACGCAGGATGAGCTGTTTTTT | CASSSGRTQDELFF
TRBJ1-5 | few | TRBV20-1 | - | TGCAGTGCTAGCCAGCCAAATCAGCCCCAGCATTTT | CSASQPNQPQHF
TRBJ1-6 | many | TRBV30 | - | TGTGCCTCCGCGAAGGGCTCCTATAATTCACCCCTCCACTTT | CASAKGSYNSPLHF
TRBJ2-4 | - | TRBV20-1 | - | TGCAGTGCTACCGGGGCCCTAGCCAAAAACATTCAGTACTTC | CSATGALAKNIQYF
TRBJ2-3 | many | TRBV18 | - | TGTGCCAGCGTTGGGCCTAGCACAGATACGCAGTATTTT | CASVGPSTDTQYF
TRBJ2-1 | few | TRBV9 | - | TGTGCCAGCAGCGTAGATGAGCGGGCATACAATGAGCAGTTCTTC | CASSVDERAYNEQFF
TRBJ2-3 | many | TRBV4-1 | - | TGCGCCAGCAGCCAGACCTACCCTCCCACAGATACGCAGTATTTT | CASSQTYPPTDTQYF
TRBJ2-5 | - | TRBV5-1 | - | TGCGCCAGCAGACCCGACGGACACTTAGAAGAGACCCAGTACTTC | CASRPDGHLEETQYF
TRBJ2-1 | many | TRBV7-9 | TRBD2 | TGTGCCAGCAGCTTAGGGCTAGCGGGAGTGGCGGACTACAATGAGCAGTTCTTC | CASSLGLAGVADYNEQFF
TRBJ1-1 | - | TRBV6-1 | - | TGTGCCAGCAGTGATGGGGTCTGGACTGAAGCTCTCTTT | CASSDGVWTEALF
TRBJ2-3 | many | TRBV7-2 | TRBD2 | TGTGCCAGCAGCTTAGAATTTGCGGCGGGGGTTGAGGATACGCAGTATTTT | CASSLEFAAGVEDTQYF
TRBJ1-2 | many | TRBV5-1 | TRBD1 | TGCGCCAGCAGCACCGGACAGGGGGGCTATGGCTACACCTTC | CASSTGQGGYGYTF
TRBJ2-5 | - | TRBV27 | - | TGTGCCACCCCCTGGTTTTGGGAGACCCAGTACTTC | CATPWFWETQYF
TRBJ2-3 | few | TRBV20-1 | - | TGCAGTGCTGCCCGCGGGGACACGGGAGATACGCAGTATTTT | CSAARGDTGDTQYF